Listed below are T cell receptor beta chains from one sample, sequenced in a study of siplizumab effects on memory and regulatory T cells. Sequenced by immunoSEQ multiplex PCR; TCRdb stores in-frame clones only, minus some. The repertoire holds about 99,000 clones, 93% seen once, with 0.62% in the top ten. The sample was Tregs sorted from blood. The receptors derive from a human donor in good health. The CDR3 runs from the conserved cysteine through the conserved F or W. Fields, in order: D gene, V gene, clone size, J gene, CDR3 protein, CDR3 DNA. D genes are given only for firm matches. Clone size appears in some rows only: once, few, many, or a class for an expanded clone.

TRBD1	TRBV7-2	NA	TRBJ2-1	CASRKQGRNEQFF	TGTGCCAGCAGAAAACAGGGGCGGAATGAGCAGTTCTTC
NA	TRBV30	NA	TRBJ1-2	CACEFRVLGDYGYTF	TGTGCCTGCGAGTTCAGGGTCCTGGGTGACTATGGCTACACCTTC
NA	TRBV5-6	NA	TRBJ1-2	CASSSAPGRSNYGYTF	TGTGCCAGCAGCTCCGCCCCTGGCAGGAGTAACTATGGCTACACCTTC
TRBD2	TRBV19	NA	TRBJ2-7	CASSSGSSYEQYF	TGTGCCAGTAGTAGCGGGAGCTCCTACGAGCAGTACTTC
NA	TRBV6-5	NA	TRBJ2-7	CASSYSRNSYEQYF	TGTGCCAGCAGTTACAGTAGGAACTCCTACGAGCAGTACTTC
TRBD2	TRBV9	NA	TRBJ2-3	CASSVIPVAPAGDTQYF	TGTGCCAGCAGCGTAATTCCAGTCGCCCCAGCGGGGGATACGCAGTATTTT
TRBD2	TRBV9	NA	TRBJ2-1	CASSGSGSSYNEQFF	TGTGCCAGCAGCGGTAGCGGGAGCTCCTACAATGAGCAGTTCTTC
TRBD1	TRBV5-4	NA	TRBJ2-6	CASSHGVGGIAGANVLTF	TGTGCCAGCAGCCATGGGGTAGGGGGCATCGCTGGGGCCAACGTCCTGACTTTC
NA	TRBV11-3	NA	TRBJ1-1	CASSFSGVDTEAFF	TGTGCCAGCAGCTTTTCCGGGGTTGACACTGAAGCTTTCTTT
NA	TRBV6-1	NA	TRBJ2-7	CASSESPGYEQYF	TGTGCCAGCAGTGAATCCCCCGGGTACGAGCAGTACTTC
NA	TRBV10-3	NA	TRBJ2-3	CAISAGTDTQYF	TGTGCCATCAGTGCGGGCACAGATACGCAGTATTTT
NA	TRBV30	NA	TRBJ1-4	CAWSMIKSEKLFF	TGTGCCTGGAGTATGATTAAGAGTGAAAAACTGTTTTTT
TRBD1	TRBV10-2	NA	TRBJ1-1	CASNGDRTNTEAFF	TGCGCCAGCAACGGGGACAGGACGAACACTGAAGCTTTCTTT
TRBD1	TRBV5-1	NA	TRBJ1-6	CASSPQGELYSPLHF	TGCGCCAGCAGCCCCCAGGGGGAACTCTATTCACCCCTCCACTTT
NA	TRBV11-2	NA	TRBJ2-7	CASSLEQFYEQYF	TGTGCCAGCAGCTTAGAACAATTCTACGAGCAGTACTTC
NA	TRBV7-9	NA	TRBJ1-4	CASSLVWGKLFF	TGTGCCAGCAGCTTAGTTTGGGGAAAACTGTTTTTT
NA	TRBV30	NA	TRBJ1-5	CAWSVRGQPQHF	TGTGCCTGGAGTGTACGGGGTCAGCCCCAGCATTTT
NA	TRBV6-5	NA	TRBJ1-4	CASSPGQRYGKLFF	TGTGCCAGCAGTCCTGGACAGAGGTACGGAAAACTGTTTTTT
NA	TRBV29-1	NA	TRBJ2-3	CSVPPSTGLRQYF	TGCAGCGTCCCTCCATCAACGGGACTCCGGCAGTATTTT
NA	TRBV5-6	NA	TRBJ2-2	CASSLEGWTGELFF	TGTGCCAGCAGCTTGGAAGGGTGGACCGGGGAGCTGTTTTTT
NA	TRBV27	NA	TRBJ2-5	CASSLRGSPTGRETQYF	TGTGCCAGCAGTTTACGTGGGAGTCCGACGGGGAGGGAGACCCAGTACTTC
TRBD1	TRBV10-3	NA	TRBJ1-2	CAIRAGQSKNYGYTF	TGTGCCATCAGAGCGGGACAGAGTAAAAACTATGGCTACACCTTC
NA	TRBV27	NA	TRBJ2-7	CASSLKGTAIFYEQYF	TGTGCCAGCAGTTTAAAAGGGACGGCGATCTTCTACGAGCAGTACTTC
NA	TRBV2	NA	TRBJ2-3	CASRRDGADTQYF	TGTGCCAGCAGGAGGGACGGAGCAGATACGCAGTATTTT
TRBD1	TRBV5-1	NA	TRBJ1-1	CASSFRQGAAAFF	TGCGCCAGCAGCTTTCGACAGGGGGCTGCAGCTTTCTTT
NA	TRBV5-1	once	TRBJ2-2	CASRSTSMNTGELFF	TGCGCCAGCAGAAGCACTAGCATGAACACCGGGGAGCTGTTTTTT
NA	TRBV10-2	NA	TRBJ2-4	CASSELGGKLAKNIQYF	TGCGCCAGCAGTGAGTTAGGCGGGAAACTAGCCAAAAACATTCAGTACTTC
NA	TRBV19	NA	TRBJ2-1	CASTETHLRASSYNEQFF	TGTGCCAGTACCGAAACCCACCTACGAGCGAGCTCCTACAATGAGCAGTTCTTC
TRBD1	TRBV6-1	NA	TRBJ2-5	CASSFRDRRTQYF	TGTGCCAGCAGTTTTCGGGACAGGCGGACCCAGTACTTC
TRBD1	TRBV7-9	NA	TRBJ2-7	CASSAGQGSYREQYF	TGTGCCAGCAGTGCCGGACAGGGAAGTTATCGCGAGCAGTACTTC
NA	TRBV4-1	NA	TRBJ2-1	CASSQGGWNNEQFF	TGCGCCAGCAGCCAAGGAGGATGGAACAATGAGCAGTTCTTC
NA	TRBV28	NA	TRBJ1-5	CASSWVSEGYQPQHF	TGTGCCAGCAGTTGGGTCAGCGAAGGGTATCAGCCCCAGCATTTT
TRBD1	TRBV4-1	NA	TRBJ2-7	CASSQEGTAAYEQYF	TGCGCCAGCAGCCAAGAGGGGACAGCCGCCTACGAGCAGTACTTC
NA	TRBV15	NA	TRBJ1-2	CATSRDLGNPYGYTF	TGTGCCACCAGCAGAGATTTGGGGAACCCGTATGGCTACACCTTC
NA	TRBV13	NA	TRBJ1-4	CASSRKVHDEKLFF	TGTGCCAGCAGCCGGAAGGTACACGATGAAAAACTGTTTTTT
NA	TRBV19	NA	TRBJ1-1	CASRIQGHFSAEAFF	TGTGCCAGTAGGATACAGGGCCACTTTTCTGCTGAAGCTTTCTTT
NA	TRBV5-4	NA	TRBJ2-3	CASSLSGVRDTQYF	TGTGCCAGCAGCTTGTCAGGGGTCAGAGATACGCAGTATTTT
NA	TRBV7-9	once	TRBJ2-2	CASSLRGGGELFF	TGTGCCAGCAGCCTCCGGGGCGGCGGGGAGCTGTTTTTT
NA	TRBV19	NA	TRBJ2-1	CASSRPGDSYNEQFF	TGTGCCAGTAGTAGACCGGGGGACTCCTACAATGAGCAGTTCTTC
NA	TRBV6-6	NA	TRBJ1-5	CASSSGGSHQPQHF	TGTGCCAGCAGTTCAGGAGGGTCCCATCAGCCCCAGCATTTT